Listed below are T cell receptor beta chains from one sample, sequenced in a study of blood T cell repertoires in COVID-19. Produced via immunoSEQ multiplex PCR; TCRdb's table is partial and in-frame only. Of approximately 140,000 clones in the sample, approximately 84% were seen once. Material: peripheral blood. The receptor set was obtained from a woman aged 80 or over with acute or convalescent COVID-19. The CDR3 runs from the conserved cysteine through the conserved F or W. D genes are given only for firm matches. Expanded clones are given a class, and other clones once, few, many or no size at all.

D gene	V gene	clone size	J gene	CDR3 protein	CDR3 DNA
NA	TRBV10-1	NA	TRBJ2-2	CASRQDANTGELFF	TGCGCCAGCAGACAGGACGCGAACACCGGGGAGCTGTTTTTT
TRBD2	TRBV4-3	NA	TRBJ2-1	CASSLSSGSLNEQFF	TGCGCCAGCAGCCTATCTAGCGGGAGTTTAAATGAGCAGTTCTTC
TRBD2	TRBV14	NA	TRBJ2-1	CASSQVRGSGGSYNEQFF	TGTGCCAGCAGCCAAGTAAGGGGTAGCGGGGGCTCCTACAATGAGCAGTTCTTC
TRBD1	TRBV6-5	NA	TRBJ2-7	CASTKGGRSYEQYF	TGTGCCAGCACTAAAGGGGGCAGATCCTACGAGCAGTACTTC
TRBD2	TRBV5-5	NA	TRBJ2-1	CASSTGSSGFSRLYNEQFF	TGTGCCAGCAGCACGGGATCTAGCGGTTTCTCCCGCCTTTACAATGAGCAGTTCTTC
NA	TRBV18	few	TRBJ1-1	CASSPGTPPEAFF	TGTGCCAGCTCACCTGGGACACCTCCCGAAGCTTTCTTT
TRBD1	TRBV5-5	NA	TRBJ1-3	CASSIPGQGGNTIYF	TGTGCCAGCAGCATACCGGGACAGGGGGGAAACACCATATATTTT
TRBD2	TRBV7-9	once	TRBJ2-3	CASSLNSGRVPDTQYF	TGTGCCAGCAGCTTAAATAGCGGGAGGGTCCCCGATACGCAGTATTTT
NA	TRBV21-1	NA	TRBJ2-2	CASSNWTSGTPGNTGELFF	TGTGCCAGCAGCAATTGGACCTCCGGGACTCCGGGGAACACCGGGGAGCTGTTTTTT
NA	TRBV4-3	NA	TRBJ2-5	CASSQDTSQETQYF	TGCGCCAGCAGCCAAGATACAAGCCAAGAGACCCAGTACTTC
NA	TRBV5-4	NA	TRBJ2-2	CASSLTSNTGELFF	TGTGCCAGCAGCTTGACTAGCAACACCGGGGAGCTGTTTTTT
NA	TRBV7-2	NA	TRBJ1-2	CASSLSSGPGKGYTF	TGTGCCAGCAGCTTAAGCTCAGGCCCCGGGAAGGGCTACACCTTC
NA	TRBV2	NA	TRBJ2-5	CASSEDRDRETQYF	TGTGCCAGCAGTGAAGACAGGGACCGGGAGACCCAGTACTTC
NA	TRBV10-2	NA	TRBJ2-7	CASSESHQEQYF	TGCGCCAGCAGTGAGTCCCATCAGGAGCAGTACTTC
NA	TRBV4-1	NA	TRBJ1-6	CASSQVLTESSYNSPLHF	TGCGCCAGCAGCCAAGTTTTGACTGAGAGCTCCTATAATTCACCCCTCCACTTT
TRBD1	TRBV11-3	NA	TRBJ2-5	CASSLCVQGPEETQYF	TGTGCCAGCAGCCTATGCGTACAGGGGCCCGAAGAGACCCAGTACTTC
TRBD1	TRBV19	once	TRBJ2-2	CASSTRTGANTGELFF	TGTGCCAGTAGTACGCGGACAGGGGCTAACACCGGGGAGCTGTTTTTT
TRBD2	TRBV9	NA	TRBJ2-1	CASSKEGLAGVSSYNEQFF	TGTGCCAGCAGTAAAGAAGGTCTAGCGGGAGTGAGCTCCTACAATGAGCAGTTCTTC
TRBD1	TRBV5-6	once	TRBJ2-3	CASSLTRGPKDTQYF	TGTGCCAGCAGCTTAACGAGGGGGCCTAAAGATACGCAGTATTTT
NA	TRBV4-3	NA	TRBJ1-3	CASSRGSRDSGNTIYF	TGCGCCAGCAGCCGCGGATCCCGAGACTCTGGAAACACCATATATTTT
TRBD1	TRBV5-5	NA	TRBJ2-7	CASSAVGWQGAKEQYF	TGTGCCAGCAGCGCCGTGGGGTGGCAGGGGGCGAAAGAGCAGTACTTC
TRBD2	TRBV19	NA	TRBJ2-5	CASSTGTSGGGETQYF	TGTGCCAGTAGTACTGGGACTAGCGGAGGGGGGGAGACCCAGTACTTC
NA	TRBV30	NA	TRBJ2-3	CAWSVQADTQYF	TGTGCCTGGAGTGTACAGGCAGATACGCAGTATTTT
NA	TRBV7-2	NA	TRBJ2-7	CASSLGWGGINYEQYF	TGTGCCAGCAGCTTGGGTTGGGGGGGCATCAACTACGAGCAGTACTTC
TRBD1	TRBV27	NA	TRBJ1-5	CASSLLYLRQGQYNQPQHF	TGTGCCAGCAGTTTACTATACTTACGCCAGGGACAGTACAATCAGCCCCAGCATTTT
TRBD1	TRBV7-8	NA	TRBJ1-1	CASSLETGMNTEAFF	TGTGCCAGCAGCTTAGAGACAGGGATGAACACTGAAGCTTTCTTT
NA	TRBV7-9	few	TRBJ2-2	CASSPTNTGELFF	TGTGCCAGCAGCCCAACAAACACCGGGGAGCTGTTTTTT
NA	TRBV4-1	NA	TRBJ2-2	CASSQAGTNTGELFF	TGCGCCAGCAGCCAAGCCGGGACGAACACCGGGGAGCTGTTTTTT
TRBD1	TRBV11-2	NA	TRBJ1-4	CASSLGYRGAGEKLFF	TGTGCCAGCAGCTTAGGGTACAGGGGGGCAGGTGAAAAACTGTTTTTT
TRBD2	TRBV3-1/TRBV3-2	NA	TRBJ2-1	CASSHQSRGVYSYNEQFF	TGTGCCAGCAGCCACCAGAGTCGGGGGGTCTATTCCTACAATGAGCAGTTCTTC
NA	TRBV5-1	NA	TRBJ2-1	CASSFGRTGDNEQFF	TGCGCCAGCAGCTTCGGTAGGACTGGGGACAATGAGCAGTTCTTC
TRBD1	TRBV7-9	NA	TRBJ1-6	CASSRAGTANNSPLHF	TGTGCCAGCAGCAGAGCCGGGACAGCGAATAATTCACCCCTCCACTTT
NA	TRBV3-1/TRBV3-2	NA	TRBJ1-2	CASSLAEADYGYTF	TGTGCCAGCAGCCTGGCCGAAGCGGACTATGGCTACACCTTC
NA	TRBV18	NA	TRBJ1-5	CASSGDTNQPQHF	TGTGCCAGCTCAGGGGACACGAATCAGCCCCAGCATTTT
NA	TRBV3-1/TRBV3-2	NA	TRBJ2-7	CASSQDREQYF	TGTGCCAGCAGCCAAGACCGCGAGCAGTACTTC
TRBD2	TRBV7-2	few	TRBJ2-1	CASSLGVGGVYNEQFF	TGTGCCAGCAGCTTAGGGGTCGGGGGGGTATACAATGAGCAGTTCTTC
NA	TRBV4-1	NA	TRBJ1-5	CASSRHRLNQPQHF	TGCGCCAGCAGCCGCCACAGGCTCAATCAGCCCCAGCATTTT
TRBD2	TRBV27	NA	TRBJ2-7	CASSDRTGTSVPYEQYF	TGTGCCAGCAGTGATCGGACAGGGACTAGCGTTCCCTACGAGCAGTACTTC
NA	TRBV7-9	NA	TRBJ1-1	CASSFSGDTEAFF	TGTGCCAGCAGCTTTTCAGGGGACACTGAAGCTTTCTTT
NA	TRBV19	NA	TRBJ1-4	CASRTTRQATNEKLFF	TGTGCCAGTAGGACCACGAGACAGGCAACTAATGAAAAACTGTTTTTT
TRBD2	TRBV5-1	NA	TRBJ2-5	CASSLGSSGNQETQYF	TGCGCCAGCAGCTTGGGTTCTAGCGGGAACCAAGAGACCCAGTACTTC
NA	TRBV3-1/TRBV3-2	NA	TRBJ1-1	CASSQVRGTEAFF	TGTGCCAGCAGCCAAGTTAGGGGCACTGAAGCTTTCTTT
NA	TRBV11-2	NA	TRBJ2-7	CASSLASFYEQYF	TGTGCCAGCAGCTTAGCGAGTTTCTACGAGCAGTACTTC
NA	TRBV7-9	NA	TRBJ1-1	CASSLASGQNTEAFF	TGTGCCAGCAGCTTAGCTAGCGGCCAGAACACTGAAGCTTTCTTT
NA	TRBV27	NA	TRBJ2-7	CASSLLSAGDRNEQYF	TGTGCCAGCAGTTTATTGTCGGCAGGGGATAGGAACGAGCAGTACTTC
TRBD1	TRBV7-9	NA	TRBJ2-7	CASSPRTGWGEQYF	TGTGCCAGCAGCCCCAGGACAGGGTGGGGGGAGCAGTACTTC
TRBD1	TRBV4-1	NA	TRBJ1-3	CASSPRTGLRSGNTIYF	TGCGCCAGCAGCCCCCGGACAGGGTTACGTTCTGGAAACACCATATATTTT
NA	TRBV11-3	NA	TRBJ1-3	CASSLPGHKISGNTIYF	TGTGCCAGCAGCTTACCGGGACATAAGATCTCTGGAAACACCATATATTTT
NA	TRBV2	NA	TRBJ2-7	CASNPAFNEQYF	TGTGCCAGCAACCCCGCGTTCAACGAGCAGTACTTC
NA	TRBV30	NA	TRBJ2-7	CAWKRDTYEQYF	TGTGCCTGGAAAAGGGACACCTACGAGCAGTACTTC
TRBD1	TRBV11-2	NA	TRBJ2-7	CASRRPGQGYEQYF	TGTGCCAGCAGGCGCCCGGGACAGGGTTACGAGCAGTACTTC
TRBD2	TRBV3-1/TRBV3-2	NA	TRBJ2-2	CASSQEPAGRKGELFF	TGTGCCAGCAGCCAAGAGCCAGCGGGAAGGAAGGGGGAGCTGTTTTTT
NA	TRBV29-1	NA	TRBJ1-5	CSARTGNQPQHF	TGCAGCGCCCGGACGGGGAATCAGCCCCAGCATTTT